These T cell receptor beta chains were read from a single sample in a study of blood T cell repertoires in COVID-19. TCRdb's copy holds only in-frame clones and misses some; the assay was immunoSEQ multiplex PCR. The sample records 45,000 to 70,000 clones, about 86% being singletons. Specimen: peripheral blood. These TCRs come from a woman aged 80 or over with active or convalescent COVID-19. Each CDR3 is given with its conserved first and last residue. Fields, in order: D gene, V gene, J gene, clone size, CDR3 protein, CDR3 DNA. D genes are given only for firm matches. Only some rows state a clone size, as once, few, many or a class for expanded clones.

D: -
V: TRBV24-1
J: TRBJ2-7
size: once
CDR3: CATSDGQGFVHEQYF
DNA: TGTGCCACCAGTGATGGTCAGGGGTTCGTTCACGAGCAGTACTTC

D: -
V: TRBV19
J: TRBJ2-7
size: few
CDR3: CASSIVAGSSYEQYF
DNA: TGTGCCAGTAGTATAGTGGCGGGATCCTCCTACGAGCAGTACTTC

D: TRBD2
V: TRBV10-3
J: TRBJ2-1
size: -
CDR3: CAISTSGDSYNEQFF
DNA: TGTGCCATCAGCACTAGCGGGGACTCCTACAATGAGCAGTTCTTC

D: -
V: TRBV7-8
J: TRBJ1-2
size: once
CDR3: CASSLESAGVYGYTF
DNA: TGTGCCAGCAGCTTAGAATCCGCAGGGGTCTATGGCTACACCTTC

D: TRBD1
V: TRBV4-1
J: TRBJ2-7
size: once
CDR3: CASSHANPQGARNEQYF
DNA: TGCGCCAGCAGCCACGCAAATCCACAGGGGGCTCGGAACGAGCAGTACTTC

D: -
V: TRBV5-1
J: TRBJ2-7
size: -
CDR3: CASSLVGGTHEQYF
DNA: TGCGCCAGCAGCTTGGTCGGCGGGACTCATGAGCAGTACTTC

D: -
V: TRBV11-2
J: TRBJ1-2
size: -
CDR3: CASSDLPDRTF
DNA: TGTGCCAGCAGCGACCTACCCGACAGGACCTTC

D: -
V: TRBV3-1/TRBV3-2
J: TRBJ1-3
size: few
CDR3: CASSQVGAGNTIYF
DNA: TGTGCCAGCAGCCAAGTGGGGGCAGGAAACACCATATATTTT

D: -
V: TRBV28
J: TRBJ1-1
size: -
CDR3: CASSLRGIGTEAFF
DNA: TGTGCCAGCAGTTTAAGGGGGATTGGCACTGAAGCTTTCTTT

D: TRBD2
V: TRBV9
J: TRBJ2-1
size: once
CDR3: CATAPGTSYNEQFF
DNA: TGTGCCACGGCCCCCGGGACTAGCTACAATGAGCAGTTCTTC

D: -
V: TRBV12-3/TRBV12-4
J: TRBJ1-1
size: -
CDR3: CASRKTGNTEAFF
DNA: TGTGCCAGCAGGAAGACAGGGAACACTGAAGCTTTCTTT

D: -
V: TRBV7-9
J: TRBJ2-7
size: -
CDR3: CASSLAGTTQGSYEQYF
DNA: TGTGCCAGCAGCTTAGCAGGTACAACCCAGGGTAGCTACGAGCAGTACTTC

D: -
V: TRBV10-2
J: TRBJ2-3
size: -
CDR3: CASSWADGTQYF
DNA: TGCGCCAGCAGTTGGGCTGACGGTACGCAGTATTTT

D: TRBD1
V: TRBV7-9
J: TRBJ2-5
size: -
CDR3: CASSRQGSETQYF
DNA: TGTGCCAGCAGCCGACAGGGATCAGAGACCCAGTACTTC